The 32 T cell receptor beta chains in this list originate from one sample, sequenced in a study of cytomegalovirus exposure and HLA in healthy donors. The PCR contained 60 Vbeta and 13 Jbeta primers. Here immunoSEQ multiplex PCR was the method, and the copy in TCRdb shows in-frame clones only, minus some. Of over 200,000 clones listed, approximately 70% were seen once; the top ten hold 1.8%. The source material was PBMCs. These receptors came from a young woman in good health and CMV-seronegative.

The chain employs TRBV6-1 and TRBJ2-2, with 7 bases aligning to TRBD2. This CDR3 region has 16 residues. From germline, CDR1 is MNHNS and CDR2 SASEGT. With 3 bases clipped from V and 3 bases from J, the junction kept 7 bases outside the gene matches. The CDR3 spells CASSDQERGYTGELFF. DNA of the CDR3: TGTGCCAGCAGTGACCAGGAGCGGGGCTACACCGGGGAGCTGTTTTTT.

The rearrangement uses TRBV9 and TRBJ2-1, with 7 bases identical to TRBD2. CDR1 is SGDLS, CDR2 YYNGEE, per germline. The CDR3 extends over 16 amino acids. Germline trimming cut 2 bases from V and 4 bases from J; bases unmatched to any gene: 9. The CDR3 loop reads CASSVNAGGSYNEQFF. The CDR3 DNA follows: TGTGCCAGCAGCGTGAATGCTGGCGGGAGTTACAATGAGCAGTTCTTC.

This chain connects TRBV7-9 to TRBJ2-3; the D gene is possibly TRBD1 (5 bases). The CDR3 runs 15 residues. The ends were cut back, 2 bases at V and 0 bases at J, with 9 bases in the middle. Germline CDR1 and CDR2: SEHNR and FQNEAQ (reference sequence). CDR3 region: CASSLLGQSTDTQYF. The CDR3 DNA is TGTGCCAGCAGCTTATTAGGACAAAGCACAGATACGCAGTATTTT.

This clone appeared a single time. The junction and the germline gene differ at one end; a read error may be behind it. The rearrangement links TRBV7-9 to TRBJ1-5; 9 positions match TRBD1. Germline V lookup: CDR1 SEHNR, CDR2 FQNEAQ (reference sequence). The CDR3 totals 17 residues. Written as DNA, the CDR3 is TGTGACAGCAGCTTAGCGGGTACGGGACAGGGACATCAGCCCCAGCATTTT. It codes for CDSSLAGTGQGHQPQHF.

The V and J genes are TRBV29-1 and TRBJ2-7; 9 bases are shared with TRBD2. The ends lost 7 bases at V and 2 bases at J; junction bases unmatched: 9. The CDR3 consists of 14 residues. Per the germline V gene, CDR1 is SQVTM and CDR2 is ANQGSEA. CDR3 sequence: CSATSGTSPYEQYF. In DNA form, the CDR3 reads TGCAGCGCCACCTCCGGGACTAGCCCCTACGAGCAGTACTTC.

The chain combines TRBV27 with TRBJ2-7, with 11 bases aligning to TRBD2. J gave up 3 bases and V 4 bases, and 11 bases lay outside the gene matches. CDR1 is MNHEY, CDR2 SMNVEV, per germline (reference sequence). The CDR3 has 17 amino acids. Here the CDR3 reads CASSSPPGTSGLYEQYF. The CDR3 DNA reads as TGTGCCAGCAGTTCCCCGCCTGGGACTAGCGGTCTCTACGAGCAGTACTTC.

The rearrangement joins TRBV6-6 to TRBJ2-7; 7 bases are shared with TRBD2. Looked up from germline, CDR1 is MNHNY and CDR2 is SVGAGI (reference sequence). The trim removed 0 bases at V and 5 bases at J, leaving 4 bases unmatched. The CDR3 contains 14 residues. The CDR3 loop is CASSYSGGFHEQYF. DNA of the CDR3: TGTGCCAGCAGTTACTCGGGGGGGTTCCACGAGCAGTACTTC.

The rearrangement uses TRBV5-1 and TRBJ2-7, with TRBD2 matching 10 bases. The CDR3 covers 15 residues. J lost 3 bases, V lost 0 bases, and 3 bases had no gene match. Per germline, CDR1 SGHRS and CDR2 YFSETQ. CDR3 sequence reads: CASSLDGTSVYEQYF. CDR3 in DNA: TGCGCCAGCAGCTTGGACGGGACTAGCGTCTACGAGCAGTACTTC.

The chain uses TRBV7-6 and TRBJ2-1, with TRBD2 as a possible D gene (6 bases). The CDR3 covers 16 residues. Trimming shortened V by 5 bases and J by 0 bases, and 14 bases separated the two germline ends. Looked up from germline, CDR1 is SGHVS and CDR2 is FNYEAQ. The CDR3 here is CASSEEYGGSYNEQFF. CDR3 DNA sequence: TGTGCCAGCAGCGAAGAGTACGGGGGCTCCTACAATGAGCAGTTCTTC.

The chain recombines TRBV21-1 with TRBJ1-2; the table calls TRBD1, which could not be checked here. TRBV21-1 is annotated as a pseudogene. This CDR3 is built from 14 residues. CDR3 DNA sequence: TGTGCCAGCAGCAAAGGGGACACACACTATGGCTACACCTTC. It specifies CASSKGDTHYGYTF.

There are a few counts of this clone. The genes are TRBV18 and TRBJ2-5, with a weak D call TRBD2 (6 bases). Germline CDR1 KGHSH, CDR2 LQKENI. Trimming took 0 bases from V and 2 from J, leaving 13 bases between them. The CDR3 consists of 16 residues. This CDR3 is CASSPPHNGGQETQYF. CDR3 bases: TGTGCCAGCTCACCACCCCATAACGGAGGGCAAGAGACCCAGTACTTC.

This chain links TRBV7-3 with TRBJ2-5; TRBD2 is a possible D gene (6 bases). The CDR3 has 15 amino acids. Germline V lookup: CDR1 SGHTA, CDR2 FQGTGA. V lost 2 bases to trimming and J lost 5 bases, with 15 bases between them. The CDR3 protein is CASSLLPGSGETQYF. In DNA form, the CDR3 reads TGTGCCAGCAGCTTACTCCCGGGAAGCGGGGAGACCCAGTACTTC.

The rearrangement links TRBV5-4 to TRBJ2-3; possibly TRBD2 for D (5 bases). CDR3 size: 14 residues. V shed 5 bases and J shed 4 bases, with 14 bases lying between them. Germline V gives CDR1 SGHNT, CDR2 YYREEE (reference sequence). In DNA, the CDR3 is TGTGCCAGCAGGGCGGAGGTCCTAGCAGATACGCAGTATTTT. Translating gives CASRAEVLADTQYF.

A word on this clone: The junction does not match germline at one end; this may be a read error. The chain is built from TRBV5-1 and TRBJ1-1, with D possibly TRBD1 on 5 matching bases. Per germline, CDR1 SGHRS and CDR2 YFSETQ. The CDR3 covers 14 residues. CDR3 residues: CASSGTYLNTEAFF. The DNA for the CDR3 is TGTGCCAGCAGCGGGACTTACCTGAACACTGAAGCTTTCTTT.

The CDR3 here is CASKDPGLDHEQYF. CDR3 nucleotides: TGTGCCAGCAAAGACCCAGGACTAGACCACGAGCAGTACTTC. The V gene is TRBV21-1, the J gene TRBJ2-7; whether TRBD2, the table's D call, matches the DNA was not checked. TRBV21-1 is listed as a pseudogene. The CDR3 is made up of 14 amino acids.

V and J are TRBV11-2 and TRBJ2-7; perhaps TRBD2 as D (6 bases). The germline V gene has CDR1 SGHAT and CDR2 FQNNGV. The CDR3 runs 14 residues. V gave up 4 bases and J gave up 3 bases, with 13 bases separating them. The CDR3: CASSWGERVYEQYF. DNA of the CDR3: TGTGCCAGCAGCTGGGGGGAACGAGTCTACGAGCAGTACTTC.

This clone has just one count. J is TRBJ1-1 and V is TRBV29-1; 7 bases agree with TRBD1. The CDR3 sequence is 15 residues long. Germline V gives CDR1 SQVTM, CDR2 ANQGSEA. Losses at the gene ends were 5 bases for V and 0 bases for J; bases not matched to a gene: 9. The CDR3 protein is CSVLRDSLLNTEAFF. The CDR3 DNA sequence: TGCAGCGTTTTAAGGGACAGCCTATTGAACACTGAAGCTTTCTTT. The variable domain in full, with the rest retrieved from reference TRBV29-1 and TRBJ1-1, is SAVISQKPSRDICQRGTSLTIQCQVDSQVTMMFWYRQQPGQSLTLIATANQGSEATYESGFVIDKFPISRPNLTFSTLTVSNMSPEDSSIYLCSVLRDSLLNTEAFFGQGTRLTVV.

This clone was observed a few times. V usage is TRBV5-8 and J usage is TRBJ2-5, with D perhaps TRBD2 (6 bases). Germline CDR1 is SGHTS and CDR2 is YDEGEE. The CDR3 length is 12 residues. Between the trimmed V and J ends, which lost 4 bases and 4 bases, there was a span of 8 bases. The CDR3 DNA follows: TGTGCCAGCAGCCGGAGGGGAGAGACCCAGTACTTC. Protein product: CASSRRGETQYF.

The rearrangement uses TRBV6-5 and TRBJ1-1; 8 bases map to TRBD1. The CDR3 consists of 13 residues. CDR1 and CDR2 from the germline V gene are MNHEY and SVGAGI. Unmatched junction bases numbered 6, after V lost 5 bases and J lost 7 bases. The CDR3 DNA sequence: TGTGCCAGCAGTGAACGCGGACAGGGTGAAGCTTTCTTT. Translated, it gives CASSERGQGEAFF.

This clone came up a few times. The chain couples TRBV5-1 to TRBJ2-2, with 7 bases that match TRBD2. Looked up from germline, CDR1 is SGHRS and CDR2 is YFSETQ. With 3 bases clipped from V and 5 bases from J, the junction kept 10 bases outside the gene matches. The CDR3 runs 16 residues. The CDR3 spells CASSSLLTRGTGELFF. The DNA of the CDR3 is TGCGCCAGCAGCTCGCTGTTGACGCGGGGGACCGGGGAGCTGTTTTTT.

The rearrangement links TRBV9 to TRBJ2-1; 8 bases map to TRBD1. After removal of 4 bases from V and 2 bases from J, the junction contained 5 bases not matched to a gene. Looked up from germline, CDR1 is SGDLS and CDR2 is YYNGEE. CDR3 length: 15 residues. This CDR3 is CASSPRQGPYNEQFF. In DNA form, the CDR3 reads TGTGCCAGCAGCCCCCGACAGGGGCCCTACAATGAGCAGTTCTTC.

The chain combines TRBV5-4 with TRBJ1-2; 10 bases line up with TRBD1. The J segment lost 6 bases and the V segment lost 4 bases, leaving 9 bases of the junction unmatched. The germline V gene has CDR1 SGHNT and CDR2 YYREEE (reference sequence). This CDR3 spans 15 amino acids. The CDR3 is CASSLGTGDRDGYTF. CDR3 coding DNA: TGTGCCAGCAGCCTAGGGACAGGGGACAGGGATGGCTACACCTTC.

This clone was observed a handful of times. The chain combines TRBV27 with TRBJ2-1; 7 bases align to TRBD1. Germline V gene sequence: CDR1 MNHEY, CDR2 SMNVEV (reference sequence). CDR3 size: 15 residues. V was clipped by 2 bases and J by 2 bases; unmatched bases: 3. CDR3 residues: CASSLGQEPYNEQFF. The CDR3 coding sequence is TGTGCCAGCAGTTTAGGACAGGAACCCTACAATGAGCAGTTCTTC.

The chain links TRBV19 to TRBJ2-7, with 9 bases that match TRBD2. Germline values: CDR1 LNHDA, CDR2 SQIVND (reference sequence). This CDR3 region has 15 residues. Unmatched junction bases numbered 9, after V lost 5 bases and J lost 4 bases. The CDR3 DNA is TGTGCCAGTAGTTCACTCCTAGCGGGACGTTACGAGCAGTACTTC. Translated: CASSSLLAGRYEQYF.

The CDR3 sequence is CASSEGGEADTQYF. CDR3 bases: TGTGCCAGCAGTGAAGGGGGGGAGGCAGATACGCAGTATTTT. J is TRBJ2-3 and V is TRBV2; D perhaps matches TRBD2 (6 bases). Deletions cut 1 base from V and 4 bases from J, with 9 bases between. Germline V gene data show CDR1 as SNHLY and CDR2 as FYNNEI. The CDR3 sequence is 14 residues long.

This chain connects TRBV30 to TRBJ1-2; 7 bases line up with TRBD1. Germline CDR1 reads GTSNPN; CDR2 reads SVGIG (reference sequence). The V gene end was trimmed by 3 bases and the J gene end by 6 bases; junction bases not matched to a gene: 13. This CDR3 region has 15 residues. CDR3 in amino acids: CAWRETDRVGHGYTF. For the CDR3, the DNA is TGTGCCTGGAGGGAAACAGACAGGGTTGGGCATGGCTACACCTTC.

This chain links TRBV18 with TRBJ1-5, with TRBD1 identical over 8 bases. CDR3 length equals 16 residues. The V and J ends lost 3 bases and 3 bases, in that order; junction bases with no gene match: 7. Germline V lookup: CDR1 KGHSH, CDR2 LQKENI. DNA of the CDR3: TGTGCCAGCTCACCCCCAGGGGGCAAACCCAATCAGCCCCAGCATTTT. Amino acids: CASSPPGGKPNQPQHF.

In DNA form, the CDR3 reads TGTGCCAGCAGTGAAGACGAAGTGATTCTCGGCACTGAAGCTTTCTTT. This encodes CASSEDEVILGTEAFF. V and J are TRBV6-1 and TRBJ1-1; no reliable D call. The CDR3 extends over 16 amino acids. V gave up 1 base and J gave up 4 bases, with 16 bases separating them. CDR1 and CDR2 from the germline V gene are MNHNS and SASEGT.

To note about this clone: The junction differs from germline at one of its ends, possibly a read error. The V and J genes are TRBV5-1 and TRBJ2-3; 9 bases fit TRBD1. The length of the CDR3 is 17 residues. Germline values: CDR1 SGHRS, CDR2 YFSETQ. This CDR3 reads CVSSPDRWTGATDTQYF. The CDR3 region has the DNA TGCGTCAGCAGCCCCGACCGTTGGACAGGGGCAACAGATACGCAGTATTTT.

This chain uses TRBV7-9 with TRBJ1-5; 10 bases are shared with TRBD1. Looked up from germline, CDR1 is SEHNR and CDR2 is FQNEAQ (reference sequence). The CDR3 extends over 17 amino acids. V lost 1 base, J lost 5 bases, and 8 bases stayed unmatched. This chain's CDR3 is CASSLESGTGADQPQHF. Written as DNA, the CDR3 is TGTGCCAGCAGCTTAGAGTCGGGGACAGGGGCGGATCAGCCCCAGCATTTT.

The chain couples TRBV6-1 to TRBJ1-3; no definite D call. CDR1 MNHNS and CDR2 SASEGT come from the germline V gene. Trimming removed 5 bases at V and 7 bases at J, with 9 bases between. This CDR3 is built from 12 residues. CDR3 protein: CASSTRTNTIYF. CDR3 in DNA: TGTGCCAGCAGTACTCGCACGAACACCATATATTTT.

This chain joins TRBV11-2 and TRBJ1-1; D gene unclear. This CDR3 contains 13 residues. Germline CDR1 and CDR2: SGHAT and FQNNGV. Trimming removed 5 bases at V and 5 bases at J, with 12 bases between. The CDR3 reads CASSPSYRTEAFF. The CDR3 DNA reads as TGTGCCAGCAGCCCCTCATATCGGACTGAAGCTTTCTTT. Full variable domain (outside the CDR3, taken from reference TRBV11-2 and TRBJ1-1): EAGVAQSPRYKIIEKRQSVAFWCNPISGHATLYWYQQILGQGPKLLIQFQNNGVVDDSQLPKDRFSAERLKGVDSTLKIQPAKLEDSAVYLCASSPSYRTEAFFGQGTRLTVV.